The sequence of this TCR beta chain was determined in a study of T cell clones after liver transplantation. Germline V gives CDR1 SEHNR, CDR2 FQNEAQ (reference sequence). CDR3 length: 15 residues. The V and J ends lost 1 base and 1 base respectively, with 10 bases between them. TCRdb keeps only in-frame clones here, not all; method: immunoSEQ multiplex PCR. This table holds around 20,000 clones, about 90% found once. The chain is built from TRBV7-9 and TRBJ2-5; D ambiguous. The origin of this receptor is a human donor who received a liver transplant. The source material was CD8+ T cells from blood, sampled before liver transplant. Written as DNA, the CDR3 is TGTGCCAGCAGCTTAGGCGTTACTGGCCAAGAGACCCAGTACTTC. Protein: CASSLGVTGQETQYF.